The source of this T cell receptor (beta chain) is a study of graft-versus-host responses after intestinal transplantation. Overall study context: Multivisceral, liver-intestinal, or isolated intestinal grafts were transplanted into recipients. Anti-thymocyte globulin induction was given to all recipients, followed by tacrolimus and steroids for 2 to 3 years.

Details on this clone: Its matching antigen is unknown.

Profiling relied on immunoSEQ multiplex PCR, and the TCRdb table lists in-frame clones only, not all of them. The sample holds about 70,000 clones, 90% to 95% seen once. CDR1 and CDR2 (germline): SGHAT, FQDESV (reference sequence). Trimming removed 2 bases from V and 0 bases from J; junction bases left unmatched: 11. The CDR3 loop spans 18 amino acids. General study results and limits: HvG clone declines early post-transplant were associated with peak circulating GvH levels. Present in recipient marrow, GvH clones included some that appeared first in ileum or blood.

The genes are TRBV11-1 and TRBJ2-7; TRBD1 matches 9 bases. This receptor was identified in a human donor who received an intestinal transplant. Source: unstimulated CD8+ T cells sorted from spleen or lymph node cells, taken before intestinal transplant. The CDR3 loop is CASSLTRTGAHSSYEQYF. The CDR3 DNA reads as TGTGCCAGCAGCTTAACAAGGACAGGGGCGCATAGCTCCTACGAGCAGTACTTC.